This T cell receptor (beta chain) is from a study of blood T cell repertoires in COVID-19. On the study more broadly: T cells, B-cell-depleted T cells, or PBMCs provided the cDNA or gDNA that served as material.

Seattle researchers signed up patients amid active infection and tracked them longitudinally. Produced via immunoSEQ multiplex PCR; TCRdb's table is partial and in-frame only. This table holds approximately 140,000 clones, around 91% found once. The germline CDR1 and CDR2 sequences are LNHDA and SQIVND (reference sequence). Trimming took 7 bases from V and 8 from J, leaving 18 bases between them. The CDR3 is 14 residues long. The chain links TRBV19 to TRBJ2-1; no clear D. This receptor was taken from a man aged 18 to 29 with COVID-19, enrolled during active disease. The specimen sequenced was peripheral blood. The CDR3, as DNA: TGTGCCAGTACCAGCCCCGGGTTATTGTATGAGCAGTTCTTC. Its protein is CASTSPGLLYEQFF.